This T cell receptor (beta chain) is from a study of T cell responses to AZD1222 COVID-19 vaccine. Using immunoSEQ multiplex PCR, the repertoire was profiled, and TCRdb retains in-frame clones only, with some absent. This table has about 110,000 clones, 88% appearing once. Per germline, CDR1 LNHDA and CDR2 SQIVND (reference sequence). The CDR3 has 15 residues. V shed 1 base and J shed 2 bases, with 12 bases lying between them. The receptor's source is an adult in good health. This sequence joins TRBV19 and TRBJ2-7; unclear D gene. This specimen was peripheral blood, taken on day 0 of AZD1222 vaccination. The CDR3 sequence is CASSIGWQTTYEQYF. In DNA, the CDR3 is TGTGCCAGTAGTATAGGATGGCAGACCACCTACGAGCAGTACTTC.